These T cell receptor beta chains were read from a single sample in a study of cytomegalovirus exposure and HLA in healthy donors. Sequencing used immunoSEQ multiplex PCR; TCRdb keeps in-frame clones, though not all of them. Found here are around 190,000 clones, 82% of them singletons; the top ten hold roughly 0.5%. What was sequenced was PBMCs. The source of these receptors is a woman in her forties or fifties in good health and CMV-seronegative. CDR3s include the opening cysteine and the closing phenylalanine or tryptophan. The order of the fields is J gene, V gene, clone size, D gene, CDR3 protein, CDR3 DNA. A D gene is named only where the DNA matches it firmly. Size values are once, few and many counts, or a class for expanded clones, and some rows have none.

j_gene: TRBJ2-1; v_gene: TRBV4-2; abundance: .; d_gene: .; CDR3aa: CASSPSSGAGGYNEQFF; CDR3nt: TGTGCCAGCAGCCCCTCGTCCGGGGCAGGGGGGTACAATGAGCAGTTCTTC
j_gene: TRBJ1-5; v_gene: TRBV4-2; abundance: .; d_gene: .; CDR3aa: CASSQVEGRRRFQPQHF; CDR3nt: TGTGCCAGCAGCCAAGTCGAGGGCAGGCGGAGATTTCAGCCCCAGCATTTT
j_gene: TRBJ2-7; v_gene: TRBV11-2; abundance: .; d_gene: .; CDR3aa: CASSLVLAKSYEQYF; CDR3nt: TGTGCCAGCAGCTTAGTCCTAGCGAAATCCTACGAGCAGTACTTC
j_gene: TRBJ2-7; v_gene: TRBV5-6; abundance: once; d_gene: .; CDR3aa: CASSEPGLHEQYF; CDR3nt: TGTGCCAGCAGCGAACCGGGACTCCACGAGCAGTACTTC
j_gene: TRBJ2-7; v_gene: TRBV19; abundance: once; d_gene: .; CDR3aa: CASSAGTSYEQYF; CDR3nt: TGTGCCAGTAGTGCAGGAACTTCCTACGAGCAGTACTTC
j_gene: TRBJ2-7; v_gene: TRBV18; abundance: .; d_gene: .; CDR3aa: CASSPIPGTSLYEQYF; CDR3nt: TGTGCCAGCTCACCGATCCCCGGGACATCCCTCTACGAGCAGTACTTC
j_gene: TRBJ2-7; v_gene: TRBV7-6; abundance: .; d_gene: .; CDR3aa: CASTKEAGGYEQYF; CDR3nt: TGTGCCAGCACCAAAGAGGCAGGGGGGTACGAGCAGTACTTC
j_gene: TRBJ2-4; v_gene: TRBV6-6; abundance: .; d_gene: .; CDR3aa: CAIRVAKNIQYF; CDR3nt: TGTGCCATCCGAGTGGCCAAAAACATTCAGTACTTC
j_gene: TRBJ2-5; v_gene: TRBV10-1; abundance: .; d_gene: .; CDR3aa: CASSTGGTQYF; CDR3nt: TGCGCCAGCAGTACCGGCGGGACCCAGTACTTC
j_gene: TRBJ2-1; v_gene: TRBV5-1; abundance: .; d_gene: TRBD2; CDR3aa: CASSLPSGSFYNEQFF; CDR3nt: TGCGCCAGCAGCTTGCCTAGCGGGAGTTTCTACAATGAGCAGTTCTTC
j_gene: TRBJ2-7; v_gene: TRBV6-5; abundance: .; d_gene: .; CDR3aa: CASSYSYRVIHEQYF; CDR3nt: TGTGCCAGCAGTTACTCCTACAGGGTAATTCACGAGCAGTACTTC
j_gene: TRBJ2-3; v_gene: TRBV5-1; abundance: .; d_gene: TRBD2; CDR3aa: CASSLNTAGGDTQYF; CDR3nt: TGCGCCAGCAGCCTAAACACAGCGGGGGGAGATACGCAGTATTTT
j_gene: TRBJ2-1; v_gene: TRBV9; abundance: .; d_gene: TRBD2; CDR3aa: CASSASGLAHNEQFF; CDR3nt: TGTGCCAGCAGCGCCTCCGGACTAGCGCACAATGAGCAGTTCTTC
j_gene: TRBJ2-3; v_gene: TRBV4-3; abundance: .; d_gene: .; CDR3aa: CASSQGVAAATDTQYF; CDR3nt: TGCGCCAGCAGCCAGGGGGTAGCGGCCGCGACAGATACGCAGTATTTT
j_gene: TRBJ2-3; v_gene: TRBV7-2; abundance: .; d_gene: .; CDR3aa: CASSLAGAKDTQYF; CDR3nt: TGTGCCAGCAGCTTAGCGGGGGCCAAGGATACGCAGTATTTT
j_gene: TRBJ2-1; v_gene: TRBV15; abundance: .; d_gene: .; CDR3aa: CATSRDVGPRGDNEQFF; CDR3nt: TGTGCCACCAGCAGAGATGTGGGGCCTAGAGGAGACAATGAGCAGTTCTTC
j_gene: TRBJ1-3; v_gene: TRBV28; abundance: .; d_gene: .; CDR3aa: CASSKRPNLLMGNTIYF; CDR3nt: TGTGCCAGCAGTAAACGCCCGAACCTCCTAATGGGAAACACCATATATTTT
j_gene: TRBJ2-7; v_gene: TRBV29-1; abundance: .; d_gene: .; CDR3aa: CSVARASEQYF; CDR3nt: TGCAGCGTCGCGAGGGCCAGCGAGCAGTACTTC
j_gene: TRBJ2-7; v_gene: TRBV2; abundance: .; d_gene: .; CDR3aa: CASSEGRGRPYEQYF; CDR3nt: TGTGCCAGCAGTGAAGGGAGGGGACGACCCTACGAGCAGTACTTC
j_gene: TRBJ1-4; v_gene: TRBV4-3; abundance: .; d_gene: TRBD1; CDR3aa: CASSQDLLRTGANEKLFF; CDR3nt: TGCGCCAGCAGCCAAGATCTCCTCCGGACAGGAGCTAATGAAAAACTGTTTTTT
j_gene: TRBJ1-1; v_gene: TRBV6-5; abundance: .; d_gene: .; CDR3aa: CASSYSRGRRTEAFF; CDR3nt: TGTGCCAGCAGTTACTCGCGGGGGCGGAGGACTGAAGCTTTCTTT
j_gene: TRBJ1-4; v_gene: TRBV6-5; abundance: once; d_gene: .; CDR3aa: CASSGGPENSEKLFF; CDR3nt: TGTGCCAGCAGTGGAGGCCCAGAGAATAGTGAAAAACTGTTTTTT
j_gene: TRBJ2-5; v_gene: TRBV30; abundance: once; d_gene: TRBD1; CDR3aa: CAWRWTGQETQYF; CDR3nt: TGTGCCTGGAGATGGACAGGGCAAGAGACCCAGTACTTC
j_gene: TRBJ1-4; v_gene: TRBV7-2; abundance: .; d_gene: .; CDR3aa: CASTLIGGGGNEKLFF; CDR3nt: TGTGCCAGCACCCTGATTGGTGGCGGGGGTAATGAAAAACTGTTTTTT
j_gene: TRBJ1-5; v_gene: TRBV18; abundance: .; d_gene: .; CDR3aa: CASSPNPGSSNQPQHF; CDR3nt: TGTGCCAGCTCACCAAACCCGGGATCGAGCAATCAGCCCCAGCATTTT
j_gene: TRBJ2-3; v_gene: TRBV5-4; abundance: .; d_gene: .; CDR3aa: CASSVLPSTDTQYF; CDR3nt: TGTGCCAGCAGCGTACTACCGAGCACCGATACGCAGTATTTT
j_gene: TRBJ2-7; v_gene: TRBV19; abundance: .; d_gene: TRBD1; CDR3aa: CASSHVKIRDRSSYEQYF; CDR3nt: TGTGCCAGTAGTCACGTAAAGATCCGGGACAGGAGCTCCTACGAGCAGTACTTC